These 23 T cell receptor beta chains came from one sample sequenced in a study of T-cell reconstitution after alpha-beta-depleted transplantation in children. Library preparation (for TCRbeta) was performed with unique molecular identifiers. TCRdb ran MiXCR on the PCR reads and lists one entry per CDR3 protein. The data hold about 230,000 distinct CDR3 sequences, with about 9.5% observed a single time. The sample was PBMCs from the stem cell graft donor, taken from the stem cell graft. These receptors were obtained from a human donor who donated a stem cell graft to a child with acute lymphoblastic leukemia.

CDR3 in DNA: TGTGCCAGCAGTACGGACAGCCAATATCAGCCCCAGCATTTT. Its translation is CASSTDSQYQPQHF. The chain links TRBV6-4 to TRBJ1-5; tentative D call: TRBD1 (6 bases). The V gene's germline CDR1 is MRHNA and CDR2 SNTAGT. The CDR3 sequence is 14 residues long. Trimming cost V 5 bases and J 5 bases, with 13 bases left between them.

The V gene is TRBV12-3 or TRBV12-4, the J gene TRBJ2-2; no clear D. This CDR3 is built from 11 residues. Trimming removed 5 bases at V and 6 bases at J, with 4 bases between. Written as DNA, the CDR3 is TGTGCCAGCAGTAGCCCCGGGGAGCTGTTTTTT. Its translation is CASSSPGELFF.

The V gene is TRBV5-4, the J gene TRBJ2-1, with a weak D call TRBD2 (7 bases). CDR1 SGHNT and CDR2 YYREEE come from the germline V gene (reference sequence). The CDR3 sequence is 16 residues long. V shed 0 bases and J shed 0 bases, with 10 bases lying between them. The CDR3 spells CASSLEGGSSYNEQFF. CDR3 DNA sequence: TGTGCCAGCAGCTTGGAGGGGGGGAGCTCCTACAATGAGCAGTTCTTC.

The V and J genes are TRBV28 and TRBJ1-3; D uncertain. The CDR3 spans 18 residues. Trimming took 3 bases from V and 2 from J, leaving 20 bases between them. In germline, CDR1 is MDHEN, CDR2 SYDVKM. The CDR3 region is CASSFQNLRMPPGNTIYF. CDR3 sequence (DNA): TGTGCCAGCAGTTTCCAGAACCTGAGGATGCCGCCTGGAAACACCATATATTTT.

The sample holds a few counts of this clonotype. CDR3 sequence: CASSLTIQSTDTQYF. The CDR3 DNA follows: TGTGCCAGCTCCCTTACGATCCAATCCACAGATACGCAGTATTTT. The rearrangement links TRBV18 to TRBJ2-3; D is unresolved. This CDR3 has 15 amino acids. In germline, CDR1 is KGHSH, CDR2 LQKENI. V gave up 6 bases and J gave up 2 bases, with 15 bases separating them.

The V gene is TRBV20-1, the J gene TRBJ1-4; tentatively, D is TRBD1 (6 bases). Germline V lookup: CDR1 DFQATT, CDR2 SNEGSKA (reference sequence). The CDR3 length is 15 residues. V shed 5 bases and J shed 8 bases, with 21 bases lying between them. The CDR3 sequence is CSAQETGRFGEKLFF. The DNA for the CDR3 is TGCAGTGCTCAGGAAACAGGGAGGTTTGGGGAAAAACTGTTTTTT.

The chain is built from TRBV6-5 and TRBJ1-2, with 7 nucleotides matching TRBD1. Germline V gene lookup returns CDR1 MNHEY and CDR2 SVGAGI. CDR3 length: 12 residues. Germline trimming cut 7 bases from V and 3 bases from J; bases unmatched to any gene: 2. The CDR3 DNA follows: TGTGCCAGCACTACAGGGGACTATGGCTACACCTTC. Its protein is CASTTGDYGYTF.

As for this clonotype: As the CDR3 is not closed by the conserved phenylalanine or tryptophan, this likely results from a read error. V is TRBV4-2 and J is TRBJ2-7; 9 bases are a match to TRBD2. The CDR3 length is 15 residues. Germline assignment: CDR1 LGHNA and CDR2 YNFKEQ. The DNA of the CDR3 is TGTGCCAGGAGCCCCGGGCTAGCGGGGTACTACGAGCAGTACTCC. Protein product: CARSPGLAGYYEQYS.

The rearrangement links TRBV12-3 or TRBV12-4 to TRBJ2-2, with a tentative D call TRBD1 (6 bases). The V end lost 8 bases, the J end lost 6 bases, and 10 bases lay between the germline ends. The CDR3 has 12 residues. Here the CDR3 DNA reads TGTGCCAGCGGGGACACATCCGGGGAGCTGTTTTTT. Protein: CASGDTSGELFF.

Many counts were recorded for this clonotype. V usage is TRBV11-2 and J usage is TRBJ2-5; possible D gene TRBD2, 5 bases. Germline V gives CDR1 SGHAT, CDR2 FQNNGV. The V end was cut by 0 bases, the J end by 7 bases, with 12 bases between. This CDR3 is 14 amino acids long. CDR3 in amino acids: CASSLEEGSGTQYF. CDR3 in DNA: TGTGCCAGCAGCTTAGAAGAGGGATCCGGGACCCAGTACTTC.

This clonotype is labeled as medium-sized. The chain couples TRBV4-1 to TRBJ2-7, with a weak D call TRBD2 (6 bases). V lost 2 bases to trimming and J lost 4 bases, with 12 bases between them. Germline CDR1 MGHRA, CDR2 YSYEKL. There are 14 residues in the CDR3. The CDR3 DNA is TGCGCCAGCAGCCAATCGCCGGGGGTATACGAGCAGTACTTC. Protein: CASSQSPGVYEQYF.

This clonotype was detected many times. The chain uses TRBV2 and TRBJ2-3, with D hard to call. The CDR3 is made up of 16 amino acids. Germline CDR1 and CDR2: SNHLY and FYNNEI. The germline V and J ends were trimmed by 2 bases and 4 bases, with 16 bases remaining between them. The CDR3 reads CASSEQRRPRPDTQYF. For the CDR3, the DNA is TGTGCCAGCAGTGAACAGCGACGACCTAGGCCAGATACGCAGTATTTT.

This clonotype has only a few counts. The V gene is TRBV5-8, the J gene TRBJ2-3; a weak D match, TRBD2 (5 bases). CDR1 and CDR2 from the germline V gene are SGHTS and YDEGEE. V was clipped by 0 bases and J by 0 bases, with 11 bases between them. The CDR3 is 16 amino acids. CDR3 in DNA: TGTGCCAGCAGCTTGGCCAGCCTAGCTAGCACAGATACGCAGTATTTT. Its protein product is CASSLASLASTDTQYF.

This clonotype has a handful of counts. The V call is TRBV10-3, the J call TRBJ2-1; 7 bases map to TRBD1. The length of the CDR3 is 13 residues. Germline V CDR1 and CDR2: ENHRY, SYGVKD. Trimming at V came to 6 bases and at J to 4 bases, leaving 3 bases not matched to a gene. The CDR3 coding sequence is TGTGCCATCAGGGACAGGATTTACAATGAGCAGTTCTTC. This codes for CAIRDRIYNEQFF.

The sample holds a few counts of this clonotype. The chain links TRBV15 to TRBJ2-3, with 7 bases aligning to TRBD1. In germline, CDR1 is LNHNV, CDR2 YYDKDF (reference sequence). The trim removed 2 bases at V and 2 bases at J, leaving 10 bases unmatched. The CDR3 runs to 17 residues. Written as DNA, the CDR3 is TGTGCCACCAGCAGATACCGGACAGGCACGGCCACAGATACGCAGTATTTT. It codes for CATSRYRTGTATDTQYF.

The CDR3 sequence is CASSLNSAGEDTIYF. In DNA, the CDR3 is TGTGCCAGCAGTTTAAATTCAGCGGGGGAGGACACCATATATTTT. This sequence joins TRBV12-3 or TRBV12-4 and TRBJ1-3; TRBD1 might be the D (5 bases). Trimming left V 2 bases short and J 8 bases short, with 16 bases between. CDR3 length equals 15 residues.

This clonotype has only a few counts. The V and J genes are TRBV7-8 and TRBJ1-4; 10 bases align to TRBD1. Germline trimming cut 0 bases from V and 6 bases from J; bases unmatched to any gene: 1. Germline V gives CDR1 SGHVS, CDR2 FQNEAQ. This CDR3 region has 15 residues. The CDR3 loop is CASSLAGTGDEKLFF. The CDR3 bases are TGTGCCAGCAGCTTAGCCGGGACAGGGGATGAAAAACTGTTTTTT.

This clonotype was detected only a few times. The chain has TRBV7-9 and TRBJ1-2, with 11 bases lining up with TRBD1. With V trimmed by 9 bases and J by 8 bases, 20 bases remained unmatched. The length of the CDR3 is 17 residues. CDR1 is SEHNR and CDR2 is FQNEAQ in the germline V gene (reference sequence). The CDR3 bases are TGTGCCAGTAAGGGGGGAACGGGGACAGGGGGACCTGGCGGCTACACCTTC. This gives the protein CASKGGTGTGGPGGYTF.

This clonotype came up a few times. V is TRBV12-5 and J is TRBJ2-2; D call uncertain. The CDR3 totals 12 residues. Germline V lookup: CDR1 LGHNT, CDR2 FRNRAP. The germline V and J ends were trimmed by 2 bases and 7 bases, with 5 bases remaining between them. CDR3 protein: CASGLHDGELFF. CDR3 bases: TGTGCTAGTGGTTTGCACGACGGGGAGCTGTTTTTT.

The chain links TRBV7-2 to TRBJ2-7; D remains ambiguous. Trimming left V 2 bases short and J 2 bases short, with 7 bases between. Germline lookup yields CDR1 SGHTA and CDR2 FQGNSA. The CDR3 sequence is 13 residues long. In nucleotides, the CDR3 is TGTGCCAGCAGCTTACCACAAACCTACGAGCAGTACTTC. Translation: CASSLPQTYEQYF. The whole variable domain, remainder taken from reference TRBV7-2 and TRBJ2-7, is GAGVSQSPSNKVTEKGKDVELRCDPISGHTALYWYRQSLGQGLEFLIYFQGNSAPDKSGLPSDRFSAERTGGSVSTLTIQRTQQEDSAVYLCASSLPQTYEQYFGPGTRLTVT.

The table lists this clonotype with many counts. This chain connects TRBV10-3 to TRBJ2-1; D unresolved. The V end was cut by 0 bases, the J end by 3 bases, with 12 bases between. The CDR3 runs 16 residues. Germline values: CDR1 ENHRY, CDR2 SYGVKD. The CDR3 region has the DNA TGTGCCATCAGTGAGTCGAGGTCTGGGATCTACAATGAGCAGTTCTTC. Its protein product is CAISESRSGIYNEQFF.

The J gene is TRBJ2-1, the V gene TRBV5-1; 7 bases are a match to TRBD1. V lost 4 bases, J lost 1 base, and 2 bases stayed unmatched. Germline loops: CDR1 SGHRS, CDR2 YFSETQ. This CDR3 is built from 14 residues. In DNA, the CDR3 is TGCGCCAGCAGCACAGGGGTGTCCTACAATGAGCAGTTCTTC. It specifies CASSTGVSYNEQFF. The full variable domain, in which reference TRBV5-1 and TRBJ2-1 provide the parts outside the CDR3, is KAGVTQTPRYLIKTRGQQVTLSCSPISGHRSVSWYQQTPGQGLQFLFEYFSETQRNKGNFPGRFSGRQFSNSRSEMNVSTLELGDSALYLCASSTGVSYNEQFFGPGTRLTVL.

This rearrangement joins TRBV7-2 to TRBJ1-4, with D uncertain. Trimming took off 5 bases at V and 5 bases at J, with 12 bases between the two ends. CDR3 length equals 14 residues. Looked up from germline, CDR1 is SGHTA and CDR2 is FQGNSA. CDR3 DNA: TGTGCCAGCAGCCCTCGGACGGGGAATGAAAAACTGTTTTTT. Translating it yields CASSPRTGNEKLFF.